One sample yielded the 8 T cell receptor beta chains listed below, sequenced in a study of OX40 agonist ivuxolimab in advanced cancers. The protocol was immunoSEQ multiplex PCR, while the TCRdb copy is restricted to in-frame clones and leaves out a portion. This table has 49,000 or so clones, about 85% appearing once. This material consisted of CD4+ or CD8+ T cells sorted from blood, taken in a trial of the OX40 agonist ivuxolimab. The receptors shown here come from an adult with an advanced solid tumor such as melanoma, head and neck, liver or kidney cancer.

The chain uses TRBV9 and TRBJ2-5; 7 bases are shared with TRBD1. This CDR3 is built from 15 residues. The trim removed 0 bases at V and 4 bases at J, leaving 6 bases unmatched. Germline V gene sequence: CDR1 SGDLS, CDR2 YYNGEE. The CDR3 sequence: CASSVGAGGGETQYF. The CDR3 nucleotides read TGTGCCAGCAGCGTAGGAGCAGGGGGTGGAGAGACCCAGTACTTC. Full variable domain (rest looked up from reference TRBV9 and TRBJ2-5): DSGVTQTPKHLITATGQRVTLRCSPRSGDLSVYWYQQSLDQGLQFLIQYYNGEERAKGNILERFSAQQFPDLHSELNLSSLELGDSALYFCASSVGAGGGETQYFGPGTRLLVL.

CDR3 in DNA: TGCGCCAGCAGCCCCCTTCGACAGTCCTACGAGCAGTACTTC. Its protein product is CASSPLRQSYEQYF. The chain carries TRBV5-1 and TRBJ2-7; D might be TRBD1 (5 bases). Trimming took off 4 bases at V and 1 base at J, with 12 bases between the two ends. This CDR3 spans 14 amino acids. CDR1 SGHRS and CDR2 YFSETQ come from the germline V gene.

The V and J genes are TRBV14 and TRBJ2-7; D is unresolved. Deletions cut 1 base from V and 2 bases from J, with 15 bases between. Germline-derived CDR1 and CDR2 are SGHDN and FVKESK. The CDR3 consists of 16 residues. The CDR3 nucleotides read TGTGCCAGCAGCCAAGCACGAACTCTTTACCCCTACGAGCAGTACTTC. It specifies CASSQARTLYPYEQYF.

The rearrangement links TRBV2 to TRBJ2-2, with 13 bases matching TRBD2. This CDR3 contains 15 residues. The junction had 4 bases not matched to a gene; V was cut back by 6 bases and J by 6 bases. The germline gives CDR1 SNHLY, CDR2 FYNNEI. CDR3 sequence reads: CASRELAGGSGELFF. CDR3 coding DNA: TGTGCCAGCAGAGAACTAGCGGGAGGGTCCGGGGAGCTGTTTTTT.

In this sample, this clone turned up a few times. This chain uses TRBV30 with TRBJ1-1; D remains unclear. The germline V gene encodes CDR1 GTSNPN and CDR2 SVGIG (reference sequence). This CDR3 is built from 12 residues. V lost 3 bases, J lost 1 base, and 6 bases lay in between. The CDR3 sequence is CAWSYGNTEAFF. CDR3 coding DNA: TGTGCCTGGAGCTACGGGAACACTGAAGCTTTCTTT.

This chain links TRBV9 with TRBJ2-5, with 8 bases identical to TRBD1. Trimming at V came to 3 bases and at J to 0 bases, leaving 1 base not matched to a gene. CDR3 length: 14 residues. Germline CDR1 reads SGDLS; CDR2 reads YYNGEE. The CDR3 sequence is CASSGTGYQETQYF. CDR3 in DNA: TGTGCCAGCAGCGGGACAGGGTACCAAGAGACCCAGTACTTC.

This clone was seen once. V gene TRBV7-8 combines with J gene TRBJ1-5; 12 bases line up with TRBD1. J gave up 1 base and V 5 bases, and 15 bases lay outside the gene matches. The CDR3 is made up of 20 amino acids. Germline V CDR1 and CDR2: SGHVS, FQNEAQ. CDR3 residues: CASSTHERDRGLISNQPQHF. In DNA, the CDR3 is TGTGCCAGCAGCACCCATGAACGGGACAGGGGGCTGATAAGCAATCAGCCCCAGCATTTT.

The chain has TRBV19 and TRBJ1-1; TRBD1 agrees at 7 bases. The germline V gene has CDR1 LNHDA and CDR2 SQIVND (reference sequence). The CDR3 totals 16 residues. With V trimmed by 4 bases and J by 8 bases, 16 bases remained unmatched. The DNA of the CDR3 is TGTGCCAGTAGTAGCGCGAGACAGGGAAAAGGAGTGGAAGCTTTCTTT. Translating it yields CASSSARQGKGVEAFF. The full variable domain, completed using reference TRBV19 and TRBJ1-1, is DGGITQSPKYLFRKEGQNVTLSCEQNLNHDAMYWYRQDPGQGLRLIYYSQIVNDFQKGDIAEGYSVSREKKESFPLTVTSAQKNPTAFYLCASSSARQGKGVEAFFGQGTRLTVV.